One and the same sample provided the 22 T cell receptor beta chains below, sequenced in a study of stem cell transplantation in POMP-related autoinflammatory disease. The repertoire was sequenced with immunoSEQ multiplex PCR; TCRdb's copy has only in-frame clones and lacks some. The sample yields 30,000 or so clones, approximately 86% seen once. The sequencing here drew on CD4+ T cells from PBMCs, taken before stem cell transplantation. Receptors were obtained from a human donor with POMP-related autoinflammation and immune dysregulation (PRAID).

The chain combines TRBV9 with TRBJ2-3, with 8 bases aligning to TRBD2. Trimming cost V 4 bases and J 3 bases; bases outside gene matches: 4. Germline CDR1 is SGDLS and CDR2 is YYNGEE. CDR3 size: 14 residues. CDR3 nucleotides: TGTGCCAGCAGCCCGCGGGGGGCTACAGATACGCAGTATTTT. Protein sequence: CASSPRGATDTQYF.

CDR3 in DNA: TGTGCCAGCAGGTCCGACAGCTCCCTTGGGTATGGCTACACCTTC. The encoded protein is CASRSDSSLGYGYTF. V usage is TRBV6-6 and J usage is TRBJ1-2, with TRBD1 as a possible D gene (5 bases). Germline lookup yields CDR1 MNHNY and CDR2 SVGAGI (reference sequence). This CDR3 contains 15 residues. Trimming cost V 6 bases and J 5 bases, with 19 bases left between them.

The chain combines TRBV5-1 with TRBJ1-5; D perhaps matches TRBD1 (6 bases). CDR3 size: 16 residues. The germline V gene encodes CDR1 SGHRS and CDR2 YFSETQ. Trimming left V 2 bases short and J 7 bases short, with 19 bases between. The CDR3 coding sequence is TGCGCCAGCAGCTTTGGGCCCCGGACAGACGAGCAGCCCCAGCATTTT. Encoded protein: CASSFGPRTDEQPQHF.

The CDR3 coding sequence is TGTGCCAGCTCACCAAGTAAGGGGTATGAGCAGTTCTTC. This gives the protein CASSPSKGYEQFF. The J gene is TRBJ2-1, the V gene TRBV18; tentatively, D is TRBD1 (5 bases). This CDR3 is built from 13 residues. In germline, CDR1 is KGHSH, CDR2 LQKENI. Trimming left V 2 bases short and J 8 bases short, with 10 bases between.

The genes are TRBV6-1 and TRBJ1-2; no clear D gene. The germline CDR1 and CDR2 sequences are MNHNS and SASEGT. The CDR3 totals 12 residues. Trimming left V 1 base short and J 8 bases short, with 8 bases between. In DNA, the CDR3 is TGTGCCAGCAGTGAAGTATCCACGGGCTACACCTTC. Translated, it gives CASSEVSTGYTF.

V is TRBV5-1 and J is TRBJ1-4; no reliable D call. The CDR3 contains 14 residues. The germline V gene encodes CDR1 SGHRS and CDR2 YFSETQ. V lost 6 bases and J lost 3, with 12 bases in between. Written as DNA, the CDR3 is TGCGCCAGCAACTGGGTAGGACCTAATGAAAAACTGTTTTTT. It codes for CASNWVGPNEKLFF.

This clone appeared a single time. This sequence joins TRBV19 and TRBJ2-2; TRBD2 aligns across 7 bases. The CDR3 is made up of 18 amino acids. Germline V gene data show CDR1 as LNHDA and CDR2 as SQIVND (reference sequence). V lost 4 bases and J lost 4; bases outside the gene matches: 15. The CDR3 coding sequence is TGTGCCAGTAGTACCCCCTTAGAGCGGGGAGGTGGCACCGGGGAGCTGTTTTTT. Its protein product is CASSTPLERGGGTGELFF.

This clone was observed a single time. The chain employs TRBV15 and TRBJ2-6, with D perhaps matching TRBD1 (5 bases). The CDR3 sequence is 13 residues long. CDR1 and CDR2 from the germline V gene are LNHNV and YYDKDF (reference sequence). Trimming pared 8 bases from V and 1 base from J, leaving 6 bases between. The CDR3 nucleotides read TGTGCCACCGCAGGGTCTGGGGCCAACGTCCTGACTTTC. Protein sequence: CATAGSGANVLTF.

This clone was counted once. The rearrangement uses TRBV11-2 and TRBJ1-6; D uncertain. The CDR3 is 15 amino acids. Trimming shortened V by 5 bases and J by 5 bases, and 13 bases separated the two germline ends. Germline assignment: CDR1 SGHAT and CDR2 FQNNGV. The CDR3 region has the DNA TGTGCCAGCAGCCCCTACTCTGGCAATAATTCACCCCTCCACTTT. This sequence encodes CASSPYSGNNSPLHF.

The chain combines TRBV9 with TRBJ1-1; possible D gene TRBD1, 6 bases. This CDR3 contains 14 residues. Germline loops: CDR1 SGDLS, CDR2 YYNGEE. V dropped 2 bases and J dropped 5 bases, with 13 bases sitting between them. The CDR3 DNA follows: TGTGCCAGCAGCGTCTCCCTAGGGGGGACTGAAGCTTTCTTT. Translating it yields CASSVSLGGTEAFF.

This chain's CDR3 is CASSATGLAGGEQYF. DNA for the CDR3: TGTGCCAGCAGCGCAACGGGACTAGCGGGAGGTGAGCAGTACTTC. The V call is TRBV7-9, the J call TRBJ2-7, with TRBD2 matching 15 bases. Per germline, CDR1 SEHNR and CDR2 FQNEAQ (reference sequence). The CDR3 consists of 15 residues. V shed 5 bases and J 7 bases; nucleotides not matched to a gene: 6.

This clone has a single count. The sample contains more than one DNA sequence encoding this CDR3. The chain employs TRBV9 and TRBJ1-6; TRBD1 agrees at 8 bases. This CDR3 region has 20 residues. Germline assignment: CDR1 SGDLS and CDR2 YYNGEE. V was pared by 2 bases and J by 1 base, with 14 bases of the junction left unmatched. CDR3 region: CASSVNPGQGGSSYNSPLHF. The DNA for the CDR3 is TGTGCCAGCAGCGTCAACCCCGGACAGGGCGGAAGTTCCTATAATTCACCCCTCCACTTT.

The chain is built from TRBV6-4 and TRBJ1-2; D gene uncertain. This CDR3 has 14 residues. The V gene lost 6 bases and the J gene lost 6 bases, with 17 bases spanning the gap. Per the germline V gene, CDR1 is MRHNA and CDR2 is SNTAGT. CDR3 sequence: CASRPRTAPNGYTF. CDR3 DNA sequence: TGTGCCAGCAGGCCCAGGACGGCCCCTAATGGCTACACCTTC.

V usage is TRBV5-1 and J usage is TRBJ2-7; 8 bases line up with TRBD2. After removal of 0 bases from V and 0 bases from J, the junction contained 5 bases not matched to a gene. The CDR3 extends over 16 amino acids. Germline values: CDR1 SGHRS, CDR2 YFSETQ. The CDR3 spells CASSLVMSGSSYEQYF. The CDR3 coding sequence is TGCGCCAGCAGCTTGGTGATGAGCGGGAGCTCCTACGAGCAGTACTTC. The full variable domain, completed using reference TRBV5-1 and TRBJ2-7, is KAGVTQTPRYLIKTRGQQVTLSCSPISGHRSVSWYQQTPGQGLQFLFEYFSETQRNKGNFPGRFSGRQFSNSRSEMNVSTLELGDSALYLCASSLVMSGSSYEQYFGPGTRLTVT.

In this sample, this clone turned up a few times. The chain recombines TRBV2 with TRBJ2-7; D is ambiguous. CDR3 size: 11 residues. V was shortened by 4 bases and J by 4 bases, with 5 bases between the two germline ends. Per the germline V gene, CDR1 is SNHLY and CDR2 is FYNNEI. CDR3 amino acids: CASSGLYEQYF. CDR3 bases: TGTGCCAGCAGTGGGTTATACGAGCAGTACTTC. Full variable domain (missing parts from reference TRBV2 and TRBJ2-7): EPEVTQTPSHQVTQMGQEVILRCVPISNHLYFYWYRQILGQKVEFLVSFYNNEISEKSEIFDDQFSVERPDGSNFTLKIRSTKLEDSAMYFCASSGLYEQYFGPGTRLTVT.

J is TRBJ1-3 and V is TRBV5-4; D remains unclear. The V end was cut by 1 base, the J end by 8 bases, with 7 bases between. Germline V lookup: CDR1 SGHNT, CDR2 YYREEE (reference sequence). The CDR3 runs 12 residues. The DNA of the CDR3 is TGTGCCAGCAGCTTGTGGGGTGACACCATATATTTT. Translated, it gives CASSLWGDTIYF.

V usage is TRBV10-1 and J usage is TRBJ2-3; 7 nucleotides agree with TRBD2. This CDR3 is built from 16 residues. Germline loops: CDR1 WNHNN, CDR2 SYGVQD (reference sequence). V trimming: 5 bases; J trimming: 0 bases; junction bases outside the gene matches: 8. The CDR3 nucleotides are TGCGCCAGCAGTTTTCGAGCGGGAATGAGCACAGATACGCAGTATTTT. Protein sequence: CASSFRAGMSTDTQYF.

The V and J genes are TRBV28 and TRBJ2-2; 9 nucleotides align to TRBD2. V dropped 1 base and J dropped 2; count of bases not matched to a gene: 20. Germline V gives CDR1 MDHEN, CDR2 SYDVKM. The CDR3 length is 22 residues. The CDR3 region has the DNA TGTGCCAGCAGTTTATATCTCCCAAGGACATCCTTAGCGGGAGTCAACACCGGGGAGCTGTTTTTT. Its translation is CASSLYLPRTSLAGVNTGELFF. Combining the CDR3 with reference TRBV28 and TRBJ2-2 gives the whole variable domain DVKVTQSSRYLVKRTGEKVFLECVQDMDHENMFWYRQDPGLGLRLIYFSYDVKMKEKGDIPEGYSVSREKKERFSLILESASTNQTSMYLCASSLYLPRTSLAGVNTGELFFGEGSRLTVL.

The V call is TRBV5-1, the J call TRBJ2-7; the match to TRBD2 covers 14 bases. The CDR3 is made up of 17 amino acids. Per the germline V gene, CDR1 is SGHRS and CDR2 is YFSETQ. With 4 bases clipped from V and 1 base from J, the junction kept 7 bases outside the gene matches. In DNA form, the CDR3 reads TGCGCCAGCAGCCGGACTAGCGGGAGGCCCGTTTCCTACGAGCAGTACTTC. This sequence encodes CASSRTSGRPVSYEQYF.

V is TRBV11-1 and J is TRBJ2-7, with D maybe TRBD2 (7 bases). This CDR3 comprises 13 residues. The V end was cut by 3 bases, the J end by 2 bases, with 8 bases between. From germline, CDR1 is SGHAT and CDR2 FQDESV (reference sequence). The CDR3 sequence: CASSLGGPYEQYF. The CDR3 bases are TGTGCCAGCAGCTTGGGGGGGCCCTACGAGCAGTACTTC.

In its sample, this clone was seen once. The chain couples TRBV18 to TRBJ1-1; TRBD1 might be the D (6 bases). V shed 1 base and J shed 1 base, with 13 bases lying between them. This CDR3 contains 16 residues. In germline, CDR1 is KGHSH, CDR2 LQKENI. CDR3 region: CASSPRQGTKNTEAFF. The CDR3 DNA sequence: TGTGCCAGCTCACCACGCCAGGGGACCAAGAACACTGAAGCTTTCTTT. Full variable domain (missing parts from reference TRBV18 and TRBJ1-1): NAGVMQNPRHLVRRRGQEARLRCSPMKGHSHVYWYRQLPEEGLKFMVYLQKENIIDESGMPKERFSAEFPKEGPSILRIQQVVRGDSAAYFCASSPRQGTKNTEAFFGQGTRLTVV.

The chain carries TRBV5-4 and TRBJ2-5; the D call may be TRBD1 or TRBD2 (5 bases each). The CDR3 has 16 residues. V lost 0 bases and J lost 1, with 13 bases in between. CDR1 is SGHNT, CDR2 YYREEE, per germline (reference sequence). In DNA form, the CDR3 reads TGTGCCAGCAGCTTGGGGGTCCGGGGCGTCCAAGAGACCCAGTACTTC. Protein: CASSLGVRGVQETQYF. The variable domain in full, completed from reference TRBV5-4 and TRBJ2-5, reads ETGVTQSPTHLIKTRGQQVTLRCSSQSGHNTVSWYQQALGQGPQFIFQYYREEENGRGNFPPRFSGLQFPNYSSELNVNALELDDSALYLCASSLGVRGVQETQYFGPGTRLLVL.